The rows below give T cell receptor beta chains drawn from one sample of a study of T cells after yellow fever vaccination. TCRdb recomputed calls from the 5' RACE reads with MiXCR, one row per CDR3 protein. The table records hundreds of thousands of distinct CDR3 sequences, 7% to 9% of them present only once. Sequenced here: PBMCs, sampled more than 40 days after the first yellow fever vaccination. The source is a young man who received the YFV17D yellow fever vaccine. Both conserved end residues are part of each CDR3. A D gene is named only where the DNA matches it firmly. Clone size appears in some rows only: once, few, many, or a class for an expanded clone.

j_call,d_call,clone_size,v_call,cdr3_nt,cdr3_aa
TRBJ2-3,TRBD2,few,TRBV29-1,TGCAGCGTTGAACAGTTGCCTCTAGCGGGGGGTTTCTCAGATACGCAGTATTTT,CSVEQLPLAGGFSDTQYF
TRBJ2-7,-,few,TRBV6-2/TRBV6-3,TGTGCCAGCAGTTCCCGAGGACAGACCTACGAGCAGTACTTC,CASSSRGQTYEQYF
TRBJ2-7,TRBD1,few,TRBV10-3,TGTGCCATCAGGACAGGGACAGGGACCTACGAGCAGTACTTC,CAIRTGTGTYEQYF
TRBJ2-1,TRBD2,many,TRBV15,TGTGCCACCAGCAGGGGACTAGCCTACAATGAGCAGTTCTTC,CATSRGLAYNEQFF
TRBJ2-3,-,-,TRBV6-2/TRBV6-3,TGTGCCAGCAGTTACTCGCTATTTACCGGCCTCACAGATACGCAGTATTTT,CASSYSLFTGLTDTQYF
TRBJ2-5,-,-,TRBV5-1,TGCGCCAGCAGCTTGGTTAGCCAACAAGAGACCCAGTACTTC,CASSLVSQQETQYF
TRBJ2-2,-,few,TRBV9,TGTGCCAGCAGCTTAAAGAAAAGGGGGGTAGACACCGGGGAGCTGTTTTTT,CASSLKKRGVDTGELFF
TRBJ2-5,TRBD2,-,TRBV7-9,TGTGCCAGCAGCCCTTGGTTTTCAGCGGGGCCTCAAGAGACCCAGTACTTC,CASSPWFSAGPQETQYF
TRBJ1-3,TRBD1,-,TRBV4-1,TGCGCCAGCAGCCAAGCCGGGACAGGGGCGAACACCATATATTTT,CASSQAGTGANTIYF
TRBJ2-1,-,few,TRBV5-1,TGCGCCAGCCGGTTGGAGAATGAGCAGTTCTTC,CASRLENEQFF
TRBJ2-1,TRBD1,-,TRBV2,TGTGCCAGCACCACAGGGGCTGATCCCTATTACAATGAGCAGTTCTTC,CASTTGADPYYNEQFF
TRBJ1-5,-,-,TRBV29-1,TGCAGCGTCCCGCCGGGGCGAGTTTGGGATCAGCCCCAGCATTTT,CSVPPGRVWDQPQHF
TRBJ2-5,TRBD2,-,TRBV12-3/TRBV12-4,TGTGCCAGCACGGGCGGGGGGCCTGTGGAGGAGACCCAGTACTTC,CASTGGGPVEETQYF
TRBJ2-7,-,few,TRBV10-3,TGTGCCATCAGTGAGTCGAAGGGCAGGGCCGACTACGAGCAGTACTTC,CAISESKGRADYEQYF
TRBJ2-5,TRBD1,-,TRBV12-3/TRBV12-4,TGTGCCAGCAGAAAGGCCGGGACAGGGGGCGAGACCCAGTACTTC,CASRKAGTGGETQYF
TRBJ2-5,-,few,TRBV4-2,TGTGCCAGCAGCCAAGGCCCTGCGGGGACCCAGTACTTC,CASSQGPAGTQYF
TRBJ1-3,TRBD1,few,TRBV20-1,TGCAGTGCTAGCCGACAGGGCAGGGACACCATATATTTT,CSASRQGRDTIYF
TRBJ1-1,TRBD1,-,TRBV20-1,TGCAGTGCTAGCTCTGCAGGGGGCACTGAAGCTTTCTTT,CSASSAGGTEAFF
TRBJ2-3,-,-,TRBV10-1,TGCGCCAGCAGTGAGTTACAAGGACGGGGCACAGATACGCAGTATTTT,CASSELQGRGTDTQYF
TRBJ2-3,-,-,TRBV7-8,TGTGCCAGCAGCTTAGAGCCCCAGAGCACAGATACGCAGTATTTT,CASSLEPQSTDTQYF
TRBJ2-5,TRBD2,-,TRBV5-1,TGCGCCAGCAGCTTGGCTGCCAGCGGGGCCATTAAGACCCAGTACTTC,CASSLAASGAIKTQYF
TRBJ1-2,TRBD1,many,TRBV7-8,TGTGCCAGCAGCTCAGGGGGCGCCTATGGCTACACCTTC,CASSSGGAYGYTF
TRBJ2-7,TRBD1,few,TRBV12-3/TRBV12-4,TGTGCCAGCAGTTTTGGACAGGACCTTTCCGAGCAGTACTTC,CASSFGQDLSEQYF
TRBJ1-1,-,-,TRBV5-1,TGCGCCAGCAGCTTGGGTTACCAGAACACTGAAGCTTTCTTT,CASSLGYQNTEAFF
TRBJ1-1,TRBD1,many,TRBV6-1,TGTGCCAGCAGCCAACAGACAGGGTACACTGAAGCTTTCTTT,CASSQQTGYTEAFF
TRBJ2-3,TRBD2,-,TRBV7-2,TGTGCCAGCAGCTTAGTGGCGGGGGGAGAGGCAGATACGCAGTATTTT,CASSLVAGGEADTQYF
TRBJ2-2,TRBD1,-,TRBV5-5,TGTGCCAGCAGCTGGGGACAGGGACGTCACGGGGAGCTGTTTTTT,CASSWGQGRHGELFF
TRBJ1-6,-,-,TRBV7-9,TGTGCCAGCAGCTTAAAGGGGGGAGGTTCACCCCTCCACTTT,CASSLKGGGSPLHF
TRBJ1-2,-,-,TRBV10-2,TGCGCCAGCAGTGAGACCCCAGGGGCCCCCGGTAGAGGCTACACCTTC,CASSETPGAPGRGYTF
TRBJ2-1,-,-,TRBV3-1,TGTGCCAGCAGTGACGACAGGTCCCCCTACAATGAGCAGTTCTTC,CASSDDRSPYNEQFF